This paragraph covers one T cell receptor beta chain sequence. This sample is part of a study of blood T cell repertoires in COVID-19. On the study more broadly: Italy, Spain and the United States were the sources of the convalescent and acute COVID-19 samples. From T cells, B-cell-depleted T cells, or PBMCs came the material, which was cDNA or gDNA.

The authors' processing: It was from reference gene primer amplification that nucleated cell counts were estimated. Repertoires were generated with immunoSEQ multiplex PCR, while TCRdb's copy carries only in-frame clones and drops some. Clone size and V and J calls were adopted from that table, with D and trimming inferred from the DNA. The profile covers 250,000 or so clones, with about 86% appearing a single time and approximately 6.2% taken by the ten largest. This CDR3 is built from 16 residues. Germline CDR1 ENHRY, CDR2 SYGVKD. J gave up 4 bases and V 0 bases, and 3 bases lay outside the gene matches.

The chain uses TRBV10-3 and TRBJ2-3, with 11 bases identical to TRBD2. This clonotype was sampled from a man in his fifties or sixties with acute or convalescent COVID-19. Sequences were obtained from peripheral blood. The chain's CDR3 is CAISESRLAGSDTQYF. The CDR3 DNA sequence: TGTGCCATCAGTGAGTCGAGACTAGCGGGATCAGATACGCAGTATTTT.